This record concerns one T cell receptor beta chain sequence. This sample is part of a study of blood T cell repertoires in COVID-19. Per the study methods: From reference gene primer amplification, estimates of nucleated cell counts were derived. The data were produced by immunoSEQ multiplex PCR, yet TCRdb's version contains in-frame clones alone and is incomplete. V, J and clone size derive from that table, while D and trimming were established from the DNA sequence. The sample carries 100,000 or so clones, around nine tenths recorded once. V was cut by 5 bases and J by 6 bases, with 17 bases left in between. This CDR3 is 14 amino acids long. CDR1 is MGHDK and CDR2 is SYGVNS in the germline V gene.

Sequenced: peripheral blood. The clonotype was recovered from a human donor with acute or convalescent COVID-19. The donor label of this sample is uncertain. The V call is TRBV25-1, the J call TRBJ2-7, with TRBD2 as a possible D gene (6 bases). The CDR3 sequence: CASSHASVRGEQYF. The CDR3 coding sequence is TGTGCCAGCAGTCATGCTAGCGTCCGCGGCGAGCAGTACTTC.